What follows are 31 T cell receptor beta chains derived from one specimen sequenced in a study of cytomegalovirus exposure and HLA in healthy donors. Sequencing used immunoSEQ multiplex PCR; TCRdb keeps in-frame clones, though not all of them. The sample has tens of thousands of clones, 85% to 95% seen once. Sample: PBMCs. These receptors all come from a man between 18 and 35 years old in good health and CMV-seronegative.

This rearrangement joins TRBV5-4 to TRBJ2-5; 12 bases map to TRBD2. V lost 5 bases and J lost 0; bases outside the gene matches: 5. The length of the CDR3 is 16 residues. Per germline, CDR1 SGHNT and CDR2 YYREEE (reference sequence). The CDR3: CASRSRTSGNQETQYF. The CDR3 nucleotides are TGTGCCAGCAGATCGAGGACTAGCGGGAACCAAGAGACCCAGTACTTC.

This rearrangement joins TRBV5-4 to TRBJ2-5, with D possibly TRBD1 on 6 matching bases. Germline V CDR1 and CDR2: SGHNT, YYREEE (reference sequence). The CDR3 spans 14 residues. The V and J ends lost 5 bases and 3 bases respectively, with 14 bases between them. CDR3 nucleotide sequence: TGTGCCAGCAGTCCAGGAAAGGGGGAAGAGACCCAGTACTTC. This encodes CASSPGKGEETQYF.

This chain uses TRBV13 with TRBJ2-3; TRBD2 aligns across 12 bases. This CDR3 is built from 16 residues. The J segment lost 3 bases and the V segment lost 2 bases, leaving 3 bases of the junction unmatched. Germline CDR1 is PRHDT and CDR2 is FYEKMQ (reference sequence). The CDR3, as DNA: TGTGCCAGCAGCTTACGACTAGCGGGAGCGACAGATACGCAGTATTTT. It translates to CASSLRLAGATDTQYF.

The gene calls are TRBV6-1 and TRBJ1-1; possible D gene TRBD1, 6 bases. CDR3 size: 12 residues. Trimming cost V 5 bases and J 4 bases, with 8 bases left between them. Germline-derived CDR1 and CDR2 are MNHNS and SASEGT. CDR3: CASSTGRTEAFF. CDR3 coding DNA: TGTGCCAGCAGTACAGGGCGCACTGAAGCTTTCTTT.

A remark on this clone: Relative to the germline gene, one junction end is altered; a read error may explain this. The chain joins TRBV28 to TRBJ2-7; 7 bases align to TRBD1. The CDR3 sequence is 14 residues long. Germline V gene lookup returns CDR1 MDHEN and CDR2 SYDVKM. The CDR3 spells CASCPGQMISMVNF. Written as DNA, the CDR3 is TGTGCCAGTTGCCCGGGACAGATGATCAGTATGGTAAACTTC.

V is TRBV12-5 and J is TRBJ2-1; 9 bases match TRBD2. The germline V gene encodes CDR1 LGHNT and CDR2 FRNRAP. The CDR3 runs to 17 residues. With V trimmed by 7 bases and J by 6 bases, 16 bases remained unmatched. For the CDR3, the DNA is TGTGCTAGTGATCTGCTCTCGCGGGAGGGGGGGGGCAATGAGCAGTTCTTC. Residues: CASDLLSREGGGNEQFF.

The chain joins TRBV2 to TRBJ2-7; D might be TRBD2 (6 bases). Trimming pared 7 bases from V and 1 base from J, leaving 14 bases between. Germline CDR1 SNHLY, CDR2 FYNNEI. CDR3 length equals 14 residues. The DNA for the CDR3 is TGTGCCAGCACCCCATCTCGGGGGTCCTACGAGCAGTACTTC. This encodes CASTPSRGSYEQYF.

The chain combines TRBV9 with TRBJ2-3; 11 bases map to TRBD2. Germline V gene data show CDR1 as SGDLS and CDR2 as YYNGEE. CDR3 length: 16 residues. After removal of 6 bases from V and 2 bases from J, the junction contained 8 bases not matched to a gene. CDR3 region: CASTLGTSGNTDTQYF. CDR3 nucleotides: TGTGCCAGCACCCTCGGGACTAGCGGTAACACAGATACGCAGTATTTT.

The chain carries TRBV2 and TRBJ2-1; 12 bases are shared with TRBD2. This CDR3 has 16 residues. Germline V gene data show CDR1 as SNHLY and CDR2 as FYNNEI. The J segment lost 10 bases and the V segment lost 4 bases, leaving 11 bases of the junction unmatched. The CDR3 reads CASSVEASGRAWEQFF. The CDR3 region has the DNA TGTGCCAGCAGTGTGGAGGCTAGCGGGAGGGCCTGGGAGCAGTTCTTC.

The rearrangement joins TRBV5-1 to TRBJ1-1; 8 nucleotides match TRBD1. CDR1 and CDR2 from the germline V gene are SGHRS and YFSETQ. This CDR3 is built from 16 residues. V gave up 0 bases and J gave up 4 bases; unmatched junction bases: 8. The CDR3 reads CASSLGGTGGATEAFF. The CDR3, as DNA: TGCGCCAGCAGCTTGGGCGGGACAGGTGGAGCCACTGAAGCTTTCTTT.

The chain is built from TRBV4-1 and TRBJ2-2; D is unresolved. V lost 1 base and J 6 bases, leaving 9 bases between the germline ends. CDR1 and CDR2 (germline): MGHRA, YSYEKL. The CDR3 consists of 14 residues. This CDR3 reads CASSQVRASGELFF. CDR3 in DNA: TGCGCCAGCAGCCAAGTACGAGCATCCGGGGAGCTGTTTTTT.

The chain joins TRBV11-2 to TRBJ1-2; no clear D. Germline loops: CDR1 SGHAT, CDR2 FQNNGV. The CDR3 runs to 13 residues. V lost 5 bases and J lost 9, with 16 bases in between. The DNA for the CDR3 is TGTGCCAGCAGCCGGGTGGGCGCGGGCCGCTACACCTTC. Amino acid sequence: CASSRVGAGRYTF.

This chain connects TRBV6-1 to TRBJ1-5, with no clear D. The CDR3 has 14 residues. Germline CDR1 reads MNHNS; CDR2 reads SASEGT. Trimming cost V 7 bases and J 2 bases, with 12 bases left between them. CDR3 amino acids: CASILVVGNQPQHF. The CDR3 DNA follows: TGTGCCAGCATACTCGTAGTTGGCAATCAGCCCCAGCATTTT.

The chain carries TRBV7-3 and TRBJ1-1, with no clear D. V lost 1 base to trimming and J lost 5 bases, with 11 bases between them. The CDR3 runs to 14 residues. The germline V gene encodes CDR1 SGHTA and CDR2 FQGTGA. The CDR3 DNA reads TGTGCCAGCAGCTTAAGGGGTGCGGGGACTGAAGCTTTCTTT. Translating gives CASSLRGAGTEAFF.

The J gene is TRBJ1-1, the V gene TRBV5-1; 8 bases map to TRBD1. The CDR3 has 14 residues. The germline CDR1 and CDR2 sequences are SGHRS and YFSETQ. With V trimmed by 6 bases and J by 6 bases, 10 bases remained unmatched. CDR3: CASTQGAEYSEAFF. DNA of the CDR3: TGCGCCAGCACCCAGGGGGCCGAATACTCTGAAGCTTTCTTT.

The DNA for the CDR3 is TGTGCCAGCAGCTTACTTGAGAGTGAGCAGTTCTTC. The encoded protein is CASSLLESEQFF. This chain connects TRBV11-3 to TRBJ2-1; D is ambiguous. The CDR3 spans 12 residues. V lost 2 bases and J lost 9, with 8 bases in between. CDR1 and CDR2 (germline): SGHNT, YENEEA.

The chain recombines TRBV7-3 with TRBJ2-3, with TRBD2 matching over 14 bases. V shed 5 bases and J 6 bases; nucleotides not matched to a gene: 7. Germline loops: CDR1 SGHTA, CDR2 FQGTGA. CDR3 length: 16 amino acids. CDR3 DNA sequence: TGTGCCAGCAGCCCCTCGGGACTAGCGGGAGCTGATACGCAGTATTTT. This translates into CASSPSGLAGADTQYF.

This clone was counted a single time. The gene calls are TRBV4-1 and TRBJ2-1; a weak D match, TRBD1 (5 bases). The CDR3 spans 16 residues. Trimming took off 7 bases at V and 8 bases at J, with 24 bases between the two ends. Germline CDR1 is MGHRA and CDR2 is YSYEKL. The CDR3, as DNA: TGCGCCAGCACCCTTTCATCTAGGGGATTGGGCGATGAGCAGTTCTTC. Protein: CASTLSSRGLGDEQFF.

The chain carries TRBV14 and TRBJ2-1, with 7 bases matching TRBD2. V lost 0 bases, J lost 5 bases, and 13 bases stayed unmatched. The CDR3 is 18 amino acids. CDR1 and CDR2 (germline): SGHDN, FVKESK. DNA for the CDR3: TGTGCCAGCAGCCAAGAGCAATGGCGGGAGAGGAGGCACAATGAGCAGTTCTTC. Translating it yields CASSQEQWRERRHNEQFF.

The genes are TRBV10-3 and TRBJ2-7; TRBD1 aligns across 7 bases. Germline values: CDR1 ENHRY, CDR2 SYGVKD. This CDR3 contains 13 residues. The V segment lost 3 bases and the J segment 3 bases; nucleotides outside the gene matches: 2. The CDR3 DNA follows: TGTGCCATCAGTGACAGGGGGAACTACGAGCAGTACTTC. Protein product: CAISDRGNYEQYF.

DNA for the CDR3: TGTGCCAGCAGCCGACAGGGGGGCACCGGGGAGCTGTTTTTT. Protein product: CASSRQGGTGELFF. V usage is TRBV11-2 and J usage is TRBJ2-2; 9 bases align to TRBD1. The trim removed 5 bases at V and 4 bases at J, leaving 2 bases unmatched. Germline CDR1 is SGHAT and CDR2 is FQNNGV. CDR3 length: 14 residues.

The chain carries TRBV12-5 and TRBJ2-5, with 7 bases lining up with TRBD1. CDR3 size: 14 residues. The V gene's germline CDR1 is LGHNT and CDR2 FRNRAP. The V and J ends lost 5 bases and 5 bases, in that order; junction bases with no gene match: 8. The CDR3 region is CASGTGRGYETQYF. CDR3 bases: TGTGCTAGTGGTACAGGCAGGGGGTACGAGACCCAGTACTTC.

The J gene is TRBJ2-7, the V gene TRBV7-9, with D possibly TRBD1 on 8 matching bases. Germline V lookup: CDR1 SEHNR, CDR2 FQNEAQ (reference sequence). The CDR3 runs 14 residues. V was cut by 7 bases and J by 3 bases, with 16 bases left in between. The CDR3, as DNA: TGTGCCAGCACCCGGGGGGACAGGAGCTACGAGCAGTACTTC. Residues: CASTRGDRSYEQYF. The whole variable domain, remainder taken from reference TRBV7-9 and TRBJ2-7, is DTGVSQNPRHKITKRGQNVTFRCDPISEHNRLYWYRQTLGQGPEFLTYFQNEAQLEKSRLLSDRFSAERPKGSFSTLEIQRTEQGDSAMYLCASTRGDRSYEQYFGPGTRLTVT.

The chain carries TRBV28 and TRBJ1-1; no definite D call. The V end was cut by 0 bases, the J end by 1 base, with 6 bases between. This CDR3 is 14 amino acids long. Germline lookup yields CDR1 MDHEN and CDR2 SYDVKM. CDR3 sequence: CASSLWEGNTEAFF. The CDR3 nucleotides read TGTGCCAGCAGTTTATGGGAGGGGAACACTGAAGCTTTCTTT.

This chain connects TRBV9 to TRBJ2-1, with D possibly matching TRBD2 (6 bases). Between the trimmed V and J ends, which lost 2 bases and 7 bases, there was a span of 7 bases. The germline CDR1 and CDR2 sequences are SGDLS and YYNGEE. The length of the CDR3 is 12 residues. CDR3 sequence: CASSVGLNEQFF. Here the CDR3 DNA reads TGTGCCAGCAGCGTGGGACTGAATGAGCAGTTCTTC.

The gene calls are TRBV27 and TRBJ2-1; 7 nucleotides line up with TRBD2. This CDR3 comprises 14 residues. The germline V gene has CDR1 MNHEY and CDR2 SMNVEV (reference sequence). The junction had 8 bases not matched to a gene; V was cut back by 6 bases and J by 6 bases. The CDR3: CASRSPGGRNEQFF. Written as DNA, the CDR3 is TGTGCCAGCAGGAGTCCGGGAGGACGCAATGAGCAGTTCTTC.

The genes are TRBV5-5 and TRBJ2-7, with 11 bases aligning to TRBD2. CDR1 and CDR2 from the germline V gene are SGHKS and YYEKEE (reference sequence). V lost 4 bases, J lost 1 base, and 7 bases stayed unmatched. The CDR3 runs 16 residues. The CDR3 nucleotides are TGTGCCAGCAGCCACGCTACTAGCGGGAGTTCCTACGAGCAGTACTTC. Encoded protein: CASSHATSGSSYEQYF.

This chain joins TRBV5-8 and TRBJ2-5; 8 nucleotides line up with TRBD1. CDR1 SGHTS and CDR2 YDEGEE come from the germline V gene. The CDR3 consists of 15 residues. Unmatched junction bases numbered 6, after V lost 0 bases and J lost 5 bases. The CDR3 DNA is TGTGCCAGCAGCTTGGCAGGGGGCCCGGAGGAGACCCAGTACTTC. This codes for CASSLAGGPEETQYF.

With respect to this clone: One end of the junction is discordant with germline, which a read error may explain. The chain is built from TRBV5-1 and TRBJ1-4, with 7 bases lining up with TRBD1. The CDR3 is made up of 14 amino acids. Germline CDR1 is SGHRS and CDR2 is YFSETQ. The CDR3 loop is CASSLDRRNDKLFF. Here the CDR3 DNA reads TGCGCCAGCAGCCTGGACAGGCGAAATGACAAACTGTTTTTT.

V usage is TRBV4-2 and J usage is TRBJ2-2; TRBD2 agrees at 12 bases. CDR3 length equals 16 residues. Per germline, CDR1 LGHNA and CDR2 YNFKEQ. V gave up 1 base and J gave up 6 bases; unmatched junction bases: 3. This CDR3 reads CASSQGLAGEPGELFF. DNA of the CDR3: TGTGCCAGCAGCCAAGGACTAGCGGGAGAGCCCGGGGAGCTGTTTTTT.

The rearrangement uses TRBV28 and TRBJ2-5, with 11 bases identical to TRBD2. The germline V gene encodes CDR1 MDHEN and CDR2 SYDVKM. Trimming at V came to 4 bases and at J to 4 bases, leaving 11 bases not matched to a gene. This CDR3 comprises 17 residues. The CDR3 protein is CASSSRLAGGVAETQYF. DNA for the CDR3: TGTGCCAGCAGTTCTCGTCTAGCGGGAGGAGTAGCAGAGACCCAGTACTTC.